The next 22 T cell receptor beta chains were all read from a single sample in a study of identical twins. TCRdb analysed the 5' RACE reads with MiXCR anew, one entry per CDR3 protein. The table lists about 220,000 distinct CDR3 sequences, around 6.9% of them singletons. This sample was shared with a second study, whose subject was yellow fever vaccine responses in identical twins.

Sequences were obtained from memory (CD45RO+) T cells sorted from blood. The origin of the receptors is a woman aged 18-35 years in good health.

V usage is TRBV9 and J usage is TRBJ2-3; TRBD2 is a possible D gene (6 bases). Germline V gene data show CDR1 as SGDLS and CDR2 as YYNGEE. V lost 2 bases and J lost 2, with 12 bases in between. The CDR3 length is 15 residues. CDR3 sequence (DNA): TGTGCCAGCAGCGTGGGGGGAGCCTTCACAGATACGCAGTATTTT. Translated: CASSVGGAFTDTQYF.

This chain joins TRBV20-1 and TRBJ2-7, with D tentatively TRBD1 (6 bases). Germline V gene data show CDR1 as DFQATT and CDR2 as SNEGSKA (reference sequence). The ends were cut back, 1 base at V and 3 bases at J, with 10 bases in the middle. The CDR3 has 13 residues. For the CDR3, the DNA is TGCAGTGCTAGAGCCCCGGACAGCTACGAGCAGTACTTC. Its protein product is CSARAPDSYEQYF.

This rearrangement joins TRBV6-1 to TRBJ2-5, with a tentative D call TRBD2 (6 bases). The CDR3 is 14 residues long. Trimming cost V 6 bases and J 5 bases, with 16 bases left between them. Germline V lookup: CDR1 MNHNS, CDR2 SASEGT. This CDR3 reads CASRGLGRGETQYF. The CDR3 bases are TGTGCCAGCAGGGGACTGGGACGCGGTGAGACCCAGTACTTC.

This clonotype showed up many times. This chain joins TRBV12-3 or TRBV12-4 and TRBJ1-2; maybe TRBD1 (5 bases). There are 12 residues in the CDR3. This CDR3 is CVTLGGGYGYTF. The CDR3 DNA sequence: TGTGTTACACTCGGGGGAGGCTATGGCTACACCTTC.

Ten or more counts support this clonotype. This sequence joins TRBV7-2 and TRBJ2-4; D is unclear. Germline assignment: CDR1 SGHTA and CDR2 FQGNSA. There are 14 residues in the CDR3. The V end lost 1 base, the J end lost 4 bases, and 8 bases lay between the germline ends. The CDR3 nucleotides are TGTGCCAGCAGCTTAGACCCAATGAAAAACATTCAGTACTTC. As protein: CASSLDPMKNIQYF.

This chain uses TRBV7-2 with TRBJ2-1; D is ambiguous. The length of the CDR3 is 15 residues. The germline V gene has CDR1 SGHTA and CDR2 FQGNSA. The V end lost 5 bases, the J end lost 0 bases, and 11 bases lay between the germline ends. The CDR3 sequence is CASSPPNGSYNEQFF. Here the CDR3 DNA reads TGTGCCAGCAGCCCTCCTAACGGCTCCTACAATGAGCAGTTCTTC.

At least ten counts were recorded for this clonotype. In DNA form, the CDR3 reads TGCGCCAGCTTTGGGAATCCAGCGAACACTGAAGCTTTCTTT. Translation: CASFGNPANTEAFF. The chain links TRBV5-1 to TRBJ1-1; unclear D gene. V was pared by 7 bases and J by 1 base, with 14 bases between. This CDR3 region has 14 residues. Germline loops: CDR1 SGHRS, CDR2 YFSETQ.

The chain carries TRBV5-1 and TRBJ2-5; D is undetermined. The V end was cut by 2 bases, the J end by 7 bases, with 6 bases between. From germline, CDR1 is SGHRS and CDR2 YFSETQ. CDR3 length: 11 amino acids. The CDR3 sequence is CASSLRGTQYF. The CDR3 nucleotides are TGCGCCAGCAGCTTACGAGGGACCCAGTACTTC.

The chain employs TRBV5-1 and TRBJ1-1; D ambiguous. CDR3 length: 13 residues. The germline CDR1 and CDR2 sequences are SGHRS and YFSETQ. Between the trimmed V and J ends, which lost 4 bases and 1 base, there was a span of 8 bases. CDR3 nucleotide sequence: TGCGCCAGCAGCGGAGGGTGGAACACTGAAGCTTTCTTT. Protein: CASSGGWNTEAFF. Based on the CDR3 plus reference TRBV5-1 and TRBJ1-1, the full variable domain is KAGVTQTPRYLIKTRGQQVTLSCSPISGHRSVSWYQQTPGQGLQFLFEYFSETQRNKGNFPGRFSGRQFSNSRSEMNVSTLELGDSALYLCASSGGWNTEAFFGQGTRLTVV.

This clonotype was seen more than once but under ten times. V is TRBV21-1 and J is TRBJ1-2; the table assigns TRBD1, which was not confirmed against the DNA. TRBV21-1 is a listed pseudogene. The CDR3 sequence is 15 residues long. CDR3 in DNA: TGTGCCAGCAGCAGGGAAAGGGGGCGCGGCTATGGCTACACCTTC. Translating gives CASSRERGRGYGYTF.

This clonotype was detected a few times. This sequence joins TRBV12-3 or TRBV12-4 and TRBJ2-4; D remains ambiguous. The CDR3 has 14 amino acids. Trimming left V 6 bases short and J 0 bases short, with 9 bases between. The CDR3 is CASSNMVAKNIQYF. The CDR3 region has the DNA TGTGCCAGCAGCAACATGGTAGCCAAAAACATTCAGTACTTC.

At least ten counts were recorded for this clonotype. The V call is TRBV27, the J call TRBJ2-3, with D perhaps matching TRBD2 (5 bases). V lost 5 bases and J lost 2, with 14 bases in between. The germline V gene has CDR1 MNHEY and CDR2 SMNVEV (reference sequence). CDR3 length: 15 amino acids. In nucleotides, the CDR3 is TGTGCCAGCAGTCTTAACCGGGAACCCACAGATACGCAGTATTTT. Its translation is CASSLNREPTDTQYF.

This clonotype has at least ten counts. The chain recombines TRBV7-9 with TRBJ2-1; 7 bases fit TRBD2. J gave up 8 bases and V 4 bases, and 11 bases lay outside the gene matches. Germline values: CDR1 SEHNR, CDR2 FQNEAQ (reference sequence). The CDR3 consists of 15 residues. The chain's CDR3 is CASSSPLAFGDEQFF. In DNA form, the CDR3 reads TGTGCCAGCAGCTCCCCACTAGCGTTTGGCGATGAGCAGTTCTTC.

This clonotype turned up a few times. The rearrangement joins TRBV10-3 to TRBJ2-7, with a tentative D call TRBD1 (6 bases). This CDR3 comprises 14 residues. V was clipped by 4 bases and J by 0 bases, with 10 bases between them. Germline V gene sequence: CDR1 ENHRY, CDR2 SYGVKD. CDR3 DNA sequence: TGTGCCATCAGTGGACAGACAGGCTCCTACGAGCAGTACTTC. Amino acids: CAISGQTGSYEQYF.

This chain uses TRBV10-3 with TRBJ2-7; D remains unclear. This CDR3 comprises 11 residues. CDR1 ENHRY and CDR2 SYGVKD come from the germline V gene. The V and J ends lost 0 bases and 5 bases respectively, with 2 bases between them. CDR3 DNA: TGTGCCATCAGTGAGTCGGACGAGCAGTACTTC. Encoded protein: CAISESDEQYF.

This clonotype has ten or more counts. V gene TRBV12-3 or TRBV12-4 combines with J gene TRBJ2-1; 11 nucleotides line up with TRBD2. V shed 7 bases and J 8 bases; nucleotides not matched to a gene: 16. The CDR3 runs to 17 residues. CDR3 loop: CASTLELAGAPRDEQFF. The CDR3 nucleotides are TGTGCCAGCACCCTGGAACTAGCGGGAGCGCCTCGCGATGAGCAGTTCTTC.

The rearrangement joins TRBV6-1 to TRBJ1-4, with TRBD1 matching over 7 bases. J was trimmed by 4 bases and V by 5 bases; bases with no gene match: 10. This CDR3 region has 16 residues. CDR1 is MNHNS, CDR2 SASEGT, per germline. This chain's CDR3 is CASSPQKGQLNEKLFF. The CDR3 bases are TGTGCCAGCAGTCCTCAGAAGGGACAGCTTAATGAAAAACTGTTTTTT.

This clonotype appeared a few times. The V gene is TRBV7-4, the J gene TRBJ2-7, with D tentatively TRBD1 (5 bases). The germline V gene has CDR1 SGHVT and CDR2 SQSDAQ. V dropped 5 bases and J dropped 2 bases, with 13 bases sitting between them. The CDR3 is 14 amino acids. CDR3: CASSPTTVTYEQYF. Here the CDR3 DNA reads TGTGCCAGCAGCCCAACGACAGTTACCTACGAGCAGTACTTC. The variable domain in full, completed from reference TRBV7-4 and TRBJ2-7, reads GAGVSQSPRYKVAKRGRDVALRCDSISGHVTLYWYRQTLGQGSEVLTYSQSDAQRDKSGRPSGRFSAERPERSVSTLKIQRTEQGDSAVYLCASSPTTVTYEQYFGPGTRLTVT.

Ten or more counts support this clonotype. The rearrangement uses TRBV20-1 and TRBJ2-3; D may be TRBD2 (6 bases). Trimming left V 3 bases short and J 4 bases short, with 20 bases between. CDR3 length: 16 amino acids. Per the germline V gene, CDR1 is DFQATT and CDR2 is SNEGSKA (reference sequence). CDR3: CSASPTLAGLSDTQYF. The CDR3 bases are TGCAGTGCTAGTCCCACGCTGGCGGGACTGTCAGATACGCAGTATTTT.

The chain carries TRBV20-1 and TRBJ1-1; D remains unclear. Trimming pared 5 bases from V and 0 bases from J, leaving 10 bases between. Germline values: CDR1 DFQATT, CDR2 SNEGSKA (reference sequence). The CDR3 has 13 residues. CDR3 residues: CSAGRNLNTEAFF. CDR3 DNA: TGCAGTGCTGGACGGAACTTGAACACTGAAGCTTTCTTT.

In this sample, this clonotype turned up many times. The chain joins TRBV12-3 or TRBV12-4 to TRBJ2-1, with 7 bases matching TRBD1. Losses at the gene ends were 3 bases for V and 5 bases for J; bases not matched to a gene: 4. This CDR3 has 14 amino acids. The CDR3 DNA reads as TGTGCCAGCAGTTTTATGGGACAGCACAATGAGCAGTTCTTC. Translated, it gives CASSFMGQHNEQFF.

This clonotype turned up a few times. In nucleotides, the CDR3 is TGTGCCATCAGTGAGGGCGCCCTCGTCTACACCTTC. It translates to CAISEGALVYTF. V and J are TRBV10-3 and TRBJ1-2; D is unresolved. Trimming pared 2 bases from V and 10 bases from J, leaving 11 bases between. The CDR3 length is 12 residues. CDR1 is ENHRY and CDR2 is SYGVKD in the germline V gene.